This TCR beta chain was captured in a study of shared clonotypes between healthy human individuals. Findings and caveats of the study: Non-shared clonotypes had lower generation probabilities than clonotypes shared by all four sorted-subset donors. Rarefaction curves obtained for sorted subsets showed sequencing incomplete despite large depth.

Here immunoSEQ multiplex PCR was the method, and the copy in TCRdb shows in-frame clones only, minus some. The sample carries some 2.4 million clones, under 95% recorded once. Germline CDR1 MNHEY, CDR2 SVGAGI. The CDR3 is 15 amino acids. V lost 2 bases to trimming and J lost 4 bases, with 12 bases between them. Comment on this clone: The antigen is unknown.

The rearrangement uses TRBV6-5 and TRBJ2-1; perhaps TRBD2 as D (6 bases). The receptor was derived from a man younger than 35 in good health. Some clones in this sample may be carry-over from other donors' samples. Sequenced input: naive CD4+ T cells from PBMCs. Described subset: CD45RA+ positively selected. CDR3 protein: CASSYTGLIYNEQFF. The CDR3 DNA is TGTGCCAGCAGTTACACCGGACTAATATACAATGAGCAGTTCTTC.